These T cell receptor beta chains were read from a single sample in a study of cytomegalovirus exposure and HLA in healthy donors. Sequencing was performed with immunoSEQ multiplex PCR; in TCRdb, only in-frame clones are kept and a portion is missing. Counted here are about 130,000 clones, approximately 72% occurring once; the ten biggest clones make up approximately 2.9%. Material for sequencing was PBMCs. Source of these receptors: a human donor in good health. The CDR3 runs from the conserved cysteine through the conserved F or W. Each record gives: clone size, V gene, J gene, D gene, CDR3 DNA, CDR3 protein. The D gene is left open where the match is weak. Clone size appears in some rows only: once, few, many, or a class for an expanded clone.

clone_size: -; v_call: TRBV6-6; j_call: TRBJ2-2; d_call: TRBD1; cdr3_nt: TGTGCCAGCAGTTCCCCGACAGGGATTGTCACCGGGGAGCTGTTTTTT; cdr3_aa: CASSSPTGIVTGELFF
clone_size: -; v_call: TRBV5-4; j_call: TRBJ2-3; d_call: TRBD2; cdr3_nt: TGTGCCAGCAGCGCAGGACTAGCGGGGGGCGTTGGGACAGATACGCAGTATTTT; cdr3_aa: CASSAGLAGGVGTDTQYF
clone_size: -; v_call: TRBV5-1; j_call: TRBJ1-1; d_call: -; cdr3_nt: TGCGCCAGCAGCTGGGCACCGAACACTGAAGCTTTCTTT; cdr3_aa: CASSWAPNTEAFF
clone_size: -; v_call: TRBV11-1; j_call: TRBJ2-3; d_call: TRBD2; cdr3_nt: TGTGCCAGCAGCTTAGGGGGGACTAGCGGGGTAACAGATACGCAGTATTTT; cdr3_aa: CASSLGGTSGVTDTQYF
clone_size: -; v_call: TRBV2; j_call: TRBJ1-2; d_call: -; cdr3_nt: TGTGCCAGCCCGGGGTGGGGGCGCTCAGACTATGGCTACACCTTC; cdr3_aa: CASPGWGRSDYGYTF
clone_size: -; v_call: TRBV20-1; j_call: TRBJ1-4; d_call: -; cdr3_nt: TGCAGTGGGGGGGAAGGGGAAAAACTGTTTTTT; cdr3_aa: CSGGEGEKLFF
clone_size: -; v_call: TRBV27; j_call: TRBJ2-7; d_call: TRBD1; cdr3_nt: TGTGCCAGCAGTCCCCTTCCGACAGGGGGCCGCTACGAGCAGTACTTC; cdr3_aa: CASSPLPTGGRYEQYF
clone_size: -; v_call: TRBV7-6; j_call: TRBJ2-1; d_call: -; cdr3_nt: TGTGCCAGCAGCTTGGAACCCGGAGGGGATTTCTACAATGAGCAGTTCTTC; cdr3_aa: CASSLEPGGDFYNEQFF
clone_size: -; v_call: TRBV19; j_call: TRBJ1-3; d_call: -; cdr3_nt: TGTGCCAGTAGTATGGCCAGAACTGGAAACACCATATATTTT; cdr3_aa: CASSMARTGNTIYF
clone_size: -; v_call: TRBV25-1; j_call: TRBJ1-5; d_call: TRBD1; cdr3_nt: TGTGCCAGCAGCGGGACAGGGGTGGGGTTTAGCAATCAGCCCCAGCATTTT; cdr3_aa: CASSGTGVGFSNQPQHF
clone_size: -; v_call: TRBV4-2; j_call: TRBJ2-7; d_call: -; cdr3_nt: TGTGCCAGCAGCCAACTATGGGGGCCTAGGAACGAGCAGTACTTC; cdr3_aa: CASSQLWGPRNEQYF
clone_size: -; v_call: TRBV5-1; j_call: TRBJ2-7; d_call: -; cdr3_nt: TGCGCCAGCAACACCAGCGGGCCCTACGAGCAGTACTTC; cdr3_aa: CASNTSGPYEQYF
clone_size: few; v_call: TRBV6-5; j_call: TRBJ1-2; d_call: -; cdr3_nt: TGTGCCAGCATGAGGCAGAACTATGGCTACACCTTC; cdr3_aa: CASMRQNYGYTF
clone_size: -; v_call: TRBV5-4; j_call: TRBJ1-4; d_call: -; cdr3_nt: TGTGCCAGCAGCCGACACCGTAATGAAAAACTGTTTTTT; cdr3_aa: CASSRHRNEKLFF
clone_size: -; v_call: TRBV19; j_call: TRBJ1-3; d_call: -; cdr3_nt: TGTGCCAGTAGCCTAGCTGGTGGCTCTGGAAACACCATATATTTT; cdr3_aa: CASSLAGGSGNTIYF
clone_size: -; v_call: TRBV7-9; j_call: TRBJ1-5; d_call: TRBD1; cdr3_nt: TGTTCCAGCAGTCAGACAGGGATCAATCAGCCCCAGCATTTT; cdr3_aa: CSSSQTGINQPQHF
clone_size: -; v_call: TRBV14; j_call: TRBJ1-2; d_call: -; cdr3_nt: TGTGCCAGCAGCCAAGATCTGCGTGGCTACACCTTC; cdr3_aa: CASSQDLRGYTF
clone_size: -; v_call: TRBV7-8; j_call: TRBJ2-7; d_call: TRBD1; cdr3_nt: TGTGCCAGCCGGGACAGACTCTACGAGCAGTACTTC; cdr3_aa: CASRDRLYEQYF
clone_size: -; v_call: TRBV30; j_call: TRBJ2-2; d_call: -; cdr3_nt: TGTGCCTGTCGACAGAGCACCGGGGAGCTGTTTTTT; cdr3_aa: CACRQSTGELFF
clone_size: -; v_call: TRBV7-9; j_call: TRBJ1-2; d_call: -; cdr3_nt: TGTGCCAGCAGCTTAGGGCAGGCAGGATACTATGGCTACACCTTC; cdr3_aa: CASSLGQAGYYGYTF
clone_size: -; v_call: TRBV30; j_call: TRBJ1-2; d_call: -; cdr3_nt: TGTGCCTGGAGCCGGGATGGAGGCTACACCTTC; cdr3_aa: CAWSRDGGYTF
clone_size: few; v_call: TRBV30; j_call: TRBJ2-7; d_call: -; cdr3_nt: TGTGCCTGGAACACCGCCCTTGTAGAGCGCAAGAACGAGCAGTACTTC; cdr3_aa: CAWNTALVERKNEQYF
clone_size: -; v_call: TRBV15; j_call: TRBJ1-5; d_call: -; cdr3_nt: TGTGCCACCAGCAGAGCCCCCCCCGGGGGCAATCAGCCCCAGCATTTT; cdr3_aa: CATSRAPPGGNQPQHF
clone_size: -; v_call: TRBV5-4; j_call: TRBJ2-2; d_call: TRBD1; cdr3_nt: TGTGCCAGCAGCTTGGCAGGGGGCACCGGGGAGCTGTTTTTT; cdr3_aa: CASSLAGGTGELFF
clone_size: many; v_call: TRBV2; j_call: TRBJ2-7; d_call: TRBD2; cdr3_nt: TGTGCCAAAATGCGACTAGCGGTTGGGGGGGACGAGCAGTACTTC; cdr3_aa: CAKMRLAVGGDEQYF
clone_size: -; v_call: TRBV30; j_call: TRBJ2-7; d_call: -; cdr3_nt: TGTGCCTGGAGCTCCCTTGATAGCTCCATTGGAGAGCAGTACTTC; cdr3_aa: CAWSSLDSSIGEQYF
clone_size: -; v_call: TRBV27; j_call: TRBJ2-7; d_call: TRBD1; cdr3_nt: TGTGCCAGCAGACAAGGACAGGGGGTACCGGGCGAGCAGTACTTC; cdr3_aa: CASRQGQGVPGEQYF
clone_size: -; v_call: TRBV27; j_call: TRBJ1-2; d_call: -; cdr3_nt: TGTGCCAGCAGTCCGCGGCTGGCGAGGGGGAACTATGGCTACACCTTC; cdr3_aa: CASSPRLARGNYGYTF
clone_size: -; v_call: TRBV4-1; j_call: TRBJ2-7; d_call: -; cdr3_nt: TGCGCCAGCAGCCAAGGGTTTGGGGGGGCAAATCCCTACGAGCAGTACTTC; cdr3_aa: CASSQGFGGANPYEQYF
clone_size: -; v_call: TRBV6-1; j_call: TRBJ2-3; d_call: -; cdr3_nt: TGTGCCAGCACCACGCGGGGCGGGAACACAGATACGCAGTATTTT; cdr3_aa: CASTTRGGNTDTQYF
clone_size: -; v_call: TRBV15; j_call: TRBJ2-1; d_call: TRBD2; cdr3_nt: TGTGCCACCAGCAGAAAGAGAAGGGGACTAGCGGGAGGAGGCAATGAGCAGTTCTTC; cdr3_aa: CATSRKRRGLAGGGNEQFF
clone_size: -; v_call: TRBV19; j_call: TRBJ1-1; d_call: TRBD1; cdr3_nt: TGTGCCAGCGCAGGGGGACTGACTGAAGCTTTCTTT; cdr3_aa: CASAGGLTEAFF
clone_size: -; v_call: TRBV2; j_call: TRBJ1-2; d_call: -; cdr3_nt: TGTGCCCGACCTGGGCAGCACTATGGCTACACCTTC; cdr3_aa: CARPGQHYGYTF
clone_size: once; v_call: TRBV5-1; j_call: TRBJ2-2; d_call: TRBD2; cdr3_nt: TGCGCCAGCAGCCCTAGCGGGGGGGCGAACACCGGGGAGCTGTTTTTT; cdr3_aa: CASSPSGGANTGELFF
clone_size: -; v_call: TRBV9; j_call: TRBJ1-2; d_call: -; cdr3_nt: TGTGCCAGCAGCGTATCCCCAGGGGAGAACTATGGCTACACCTTC; cdr3_aa: CASSVSPGENYGYTF
clone_size: -; v_call: TRBV5-4; j_call: TRBJ2-7; d_call: TRBD1; cdr3_nt: TGTGCCAGCAGCCTCAGCTCCGGGACAGGGGGTTACGAGCAGTACTTC; cdr3_aa: CASSLSSGTGGYEQYF
clone_size: -; v_call: TRBV6-5; j_call: TRBJ2-7; d_call: -; cdr3_nt: TGTGCCAGCAGTTCTCTCTACGAGCAGTACTTC; cdr3_aa: CASSSLYEQYF
clone_size: few; v_call: TRBV9; j_call: TRBJ2-6; d_call: TRBD1; cdr3_nt: TGTGCCAGCAGCGTAGCTGGACAGGGAACTGGGGCCAACGTCCTGACTTTC; cdr3_aa: CASSVAGQGTGANVLTF
clone_size: -; v_call: TRBV6-1; j_call: TRBJ1-4; d_call: TRBD1; cdr3_nt: TGTGCCAGCAGTAAGGGACAGAGTAATGAAAAACTGTTTTTT; cdr3_aa: CASSKGQSNEKLFF
clone_size: few; v_call: TRBV7-6; j_call: TRBJ2-5; d_call: -; cdr3_nt: TGTGCCAGCAGCTTAACACCCCAGCTAGAGCAAGAGACCCAGTACTTC; cdr3_aa: CASSLTPQLEQETQYF
clone_size: -; v_call: TRBV13; j_call: TRBJ2-7; d_call: -; cdr3_nt: TGTGCCAGCAGCTATTCCCTTCGGGGAAATTACGAGCAGTACTTC; cdr3_aa: CASSYSLRGNYEQYF
clone_size: once; v_call: TRBV5-3; j_call: TRBJ1-5; d_call: -; cdr3_nt: TGTGCCAGCGCGACGGGGAATCAGCCCCAGCATTTT; cdr3_aa: CASATGNQPQHF
clone_size: -; v_call: TRBV5-4; j_call: TRBJ2-1; d_call: TRBD2; cdr3_nt: TGTGCCAGCAATCGTCAGCGGGAGGTTGAGCAGTTCTTC; cdr3_aa: CASNRQREVEQFF
clone_size: -; v_call: TRBV28; j_call: TRBJ1-2; d_call: -; cdr3_nt: TGTGCCAGCAGTTTAACGACAGCTCGTGGCTACACCTTC; cdr3_aa: CASSLTTARGYTF
clone_size: -; v_call: TRBV29-1; j_call: TRBJ1-2; d_call: TRBD1; cdr3_nt: TGCAGCCCCCTGGGTTCGACAGGGAACTATGGCTACACCTTC; cdr3_aa: CSPLGSTGNYGYTF
clone_size: -; v_call: TRBV28; j_call: TRBJ1-3; d_call: -; cdr3_nt: TGTGCCAGCAGCCGCGGGGAGGTTGGGGGAAACACCATATATTTT; cdr3_aa: CASSRGEVGGNTIYF
clone_size: -; v_call: TRBV7-9; j_call: TRBJ2-2; d_call: -; cdr3_nt: TGTGCCAGCAGCTTTCCTCAGGGGGGCACCGGGGAGCTGTTTTTT; cdr3_aa: CASSFPQGGTGELFF
clone_size: -; v_call: TRBV5-4; j_call: TRBJ2-3; d_call: -; cdr3_nt: TGTGCCACCCAGACCCTACAGGCAGATACGCAGTATTTT; cdr3_aa: CATQTLQADTQYF
clone_size: -; v_call: TRBV30; j_call: TRBJ1-3; d_call: TRBD1; cdr3_nt: TGTGCCTGGACTTTGGACAGGATGAGCTCTGGAAACACCATATATTTT; cdr3_aa: CAWTLDRMSSGNTIYF
clone_size: -; v_call: TRBV19; j_call: TRBJ1-1; d_call: -; cdr3_nt: TGTGCCAGTACCTTACAAGGCGGATCCCCCACTGAAGCTTTCTTT; cdr3_aa: CASTLQGGSPTEAFF
clone_size: -; v_call: TRBV2; j_call: TRBJ2-5; d_call: -; cdr3_nt: TGTGCCAGCAACGGCCCAGGCCACCAAGAGACCCAGTACTTC; cdr3_aa: CASNGPGHQETQYF
clone_size: -; v_call: TRBV7-2; j_call: TRBJ1-1; d_call: -; cdr3_nt: TGTGCCAGCAGTTTCAGGCCCGTGGGGAACACTGAAGCTTTCTTT; cdr3_aa: CASSFRPVGNTEAFF
clone_size: -; v_call: TRBV29-1; j_call: TRBJ2-1; d_call: -; cdr3_nt: TGCAGCGTTGCCCCCCCGACTAGTGGTGCGTATGAGCAGTTCTTC; cdr3_aa: CSVAPPTSGAYEQFF
clone_size: -; v_call: TRBV11-2; j_call: TRBJ2-3; d_call: TRBD1; cdr3_nt: TGTGCCAGCAGCTTAGGGGTACAGGGGCTGGGAGATACGCAGTATTTT; cdr3_aa: CASSLGVQGLGDTQYF
clone_size: -; v_call: TRBV19; j_call: TRBJ1-5; d_call: TRBD1; cdr3_nt: TGTGCCAGTAAACAGACAGGGGGAGGGGTCCGCAATCAGCCCCAGCATTTT; cdr3_aa: CASKQTGGGVRNQPQHF
clone_size: -; v_call: TRBV5-4; j_call: TRBJ1-2; d_call: TRBD1; cdr3_nt: TGTGCCAGCAGCCGGACAGGGGATGGAGGCTACACCTTC; cdr3_aa: CASSRTGDGGYTF
clone_size: -; v_call: TRBV7-2; j_call: TRBJ2-3; d_call: TRBD2; cdr3_nt: TGTGCCAGCAGCTTACGCGGGGGGGGCACAGATACGCAGTATTTT; cdr3_aa: CASSLRGGGTDTQYF
clone_size: few; v_call: TRBV7-2; j_call: TRBJ2-3; d_call: -; cdr3_nt: TGTGCCAGCAGCATTACTAGTGGCACAGATACGCAGTATTTT; cdr3_aa: CASSITSGTDTQYF
clone_size: -; v_call: TRBV18; j_call: TRBJ1-1; d_call: -; cdr3_nt: TGTGCCAGCTCACCAGGCTACAGGGTAGTCACTGAAGCTTTCTTT; cdr3_aa: CASSPGYRVVTEAFF